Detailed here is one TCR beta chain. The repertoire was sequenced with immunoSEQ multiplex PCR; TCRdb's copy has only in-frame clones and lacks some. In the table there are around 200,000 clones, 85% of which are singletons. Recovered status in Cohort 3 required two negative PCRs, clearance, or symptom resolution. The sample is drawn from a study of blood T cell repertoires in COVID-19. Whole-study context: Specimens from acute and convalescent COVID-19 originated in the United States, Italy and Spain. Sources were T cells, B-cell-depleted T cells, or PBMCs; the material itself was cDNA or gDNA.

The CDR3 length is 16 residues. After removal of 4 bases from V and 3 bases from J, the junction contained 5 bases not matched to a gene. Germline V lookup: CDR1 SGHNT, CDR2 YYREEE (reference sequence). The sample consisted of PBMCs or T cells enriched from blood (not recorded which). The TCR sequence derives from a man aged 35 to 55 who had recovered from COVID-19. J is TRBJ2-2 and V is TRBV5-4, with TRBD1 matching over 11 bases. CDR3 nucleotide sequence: TGTGCCAGCAGCCACCGGGGACAGGGGGACACCGGGGAGCTGTTTTTT. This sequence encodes CASSHRGQGDTGELFF. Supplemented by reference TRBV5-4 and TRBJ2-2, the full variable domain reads ETGVTQSPTHLIKTRGQQVTLRCSSQSGHNTVSWYQQALGQGPQFIFQYYREEENGRGNFPPRFSGLQFPNYSSELNVNALELDDSALYLCASSHRGQGDTGELFFGEGSRLTVL.